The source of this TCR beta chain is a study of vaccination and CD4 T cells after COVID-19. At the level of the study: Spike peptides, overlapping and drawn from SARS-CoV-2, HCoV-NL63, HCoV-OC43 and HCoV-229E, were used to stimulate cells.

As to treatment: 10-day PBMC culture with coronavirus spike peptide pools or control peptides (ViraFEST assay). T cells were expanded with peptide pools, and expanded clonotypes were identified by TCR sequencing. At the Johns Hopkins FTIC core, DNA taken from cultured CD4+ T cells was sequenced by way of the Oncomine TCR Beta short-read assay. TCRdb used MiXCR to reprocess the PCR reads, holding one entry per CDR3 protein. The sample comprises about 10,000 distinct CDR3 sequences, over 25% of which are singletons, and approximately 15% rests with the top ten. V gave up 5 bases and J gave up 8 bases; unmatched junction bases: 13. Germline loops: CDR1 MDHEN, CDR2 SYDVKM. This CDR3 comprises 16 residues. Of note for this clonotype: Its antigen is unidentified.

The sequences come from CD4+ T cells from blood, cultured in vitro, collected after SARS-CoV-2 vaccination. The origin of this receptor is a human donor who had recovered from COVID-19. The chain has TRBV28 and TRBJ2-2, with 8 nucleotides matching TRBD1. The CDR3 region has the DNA TGTGCCAGCAGTGGAGTGGGAAAAGACAGGGGTGGGGAGCTGTTTTTT. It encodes CASSGVGKDRGGELFF.